The rows below give T cell receptor beta chains drawn from one sample of a study of beta chain features in type 1 diabetes. Assay: immunoSEQ multiplex PCR; the TCRdb copy retains only in-frame clones and omits some. This sample has some 640,000 clones, with 11% to 15% found just once. Specimen: naive CD4+ T cells from blood. These receptors were obtained from a man aged 18-30 years with type 1 diabetes. CDR3s include the opening cysteine and the closing phenylalanine or tryptophan. Each record gives: D gene, V gene, clone size, J gene, CDR3 protein, CDR3 DNA. D genes are given only for firm matches. Clone size appears in some rows only: once, few, many, or a class for an expanded clone.

>-|TRBV7-2|-|TRBJ1-1
CASSGQVNTEAFF
TGTGCCAGCAGCGGCCAAGTGAACACTGAAGCTTTCTTT
>TRBD1|TRBV9|few|TRBJ1-1
CASSVAGGTGEVEAFF
TGTGCCAGCAGCGTAGCCGGGGGGACAGGGGAGGTAGAAGCTTTCTTT
>TRBD1|TRBV9|-|TRBJ1-4
CASSLTGVLNEKLFF
TGTGCCAGCAGCTTAACAGGGGTCTTAAATGAAAAACTGTTTTTT
>-|TRBV6-5|-|TRBJ1-4
CASGPTTGREKLFF
TGTGCCAGCGGACCGACCACAGGGCGTGAAAAACTGTTTTTT
>-|TRBV6-5|few|TRBJ2-7
CASSYGDFRDEQYF
TGTGCCAGCAGTTACGGGGACTTCAGGGACGAGCAGTACTTC
>TRBD1|TRBV2|-|TRBJ1-6
CAVGATGAQSPLHF
TGTGCCGTAGGGGCGACAGGGGCACAGTCACCCCTCCACTTT
>TRBD1|TRBV28|few|TRBJ2-7
CASTRQGILREQYF
TGTGCCAGCACTAGACAGGGGATTCTTCGCGAGCAGTACTTC
>-|TRBV25-1|few|TRBJ2-7
CASRRGQISYEQYF
TGTGCCAGCAGAAGGGGACAAATTTCCTACGAGCAGTACTTC
>-|TRBV7-3|few|TRBJ2-5
CASRFNSVGGTQYF
TGTGCCAGCAGATTCAACTCGGTCGGTGGGACCCAGTACTTC
>TRBD1|TRBV18|few|TRBJ1-1
CASSIGQGITEAFF
TGTGCCAGCTCCATCGGACAGGGGATCACTGAAGCTTTCTTT
>-|TRBV9|-|TRBJ2-1
CASSVGEVNEQFF
TGTGCCAGCAGCGTAGGGGAGGTCAATGAGCAGTTCTTC
>TRBD1|TRBV30|few|TRBJ1-5
CAWSQGTGATQPQHF
TGTGCCTGGAGTCAAGGGACAGGGGCGACTCAGCCCCAGCATTTT
>-|TRBV11-2|-|TRBJ2-2
CASSFDRNTGELFF
TGTGCCAGCAGCTTCGACCGGAACACCGGGGAGCTGTTTTTT
>-|TRBV9|-|TRBJ1-2
CASSGRNRVVSDGYTF
TGTGCCAGCAGCGGAAGAAACAGGGTTGTAAGTGATGGCTACACCTTC
>-|TRBV20-1|-|TRBJ1-2
CSARHIYGYTF
TGCAGTGCTAGACACATCTATGGCTACACCTTC